The following is a TCR beta chain sequence with its context. The data were produced by immunoSEQ multiplex PCR, yet TCRdb's version contains in-frame clones alone and is incomplete. The sample has 130,000 to 150,000 clones; 75% to 90% are singletons. Specified time point: blood 4 weeks post-SBRT, at nephrectomy. Treatment in this sample: 15 Gy SBRT to primary tumor, nephrectomy 4 weeks later. Nephrectomy followed 15 Gy stereotactic body radiation by 4 weeks. The data derive from a study of radiation and T cells in renal cell carcinoma. The CDR3 is 17 residues long. Germline CDR1 and CDR2: SGHNT and YYREEE (reference sequence). The V segment lost 4 bases and the J segment 2 bases; nucleotides outside the gene matches: 10.

This chain joins TRBV5-4 and TRBJ2-7, with 12 bases identical to TRBD1. Here the sequenced sample was blood, taken from a patient whose treatment included radiotherapy and nephrectomy. This receptor was obtained from a woman in her forties or fifties with renal cell carcinoma. CDR3 amino acids: CASSNRDRGLLAYEQYF. CDR3 coding DNA: TGTGCCAGCAGCAACCGGGACAGGGGGCTTCTGGCCTACGAGCAGTACTTC.